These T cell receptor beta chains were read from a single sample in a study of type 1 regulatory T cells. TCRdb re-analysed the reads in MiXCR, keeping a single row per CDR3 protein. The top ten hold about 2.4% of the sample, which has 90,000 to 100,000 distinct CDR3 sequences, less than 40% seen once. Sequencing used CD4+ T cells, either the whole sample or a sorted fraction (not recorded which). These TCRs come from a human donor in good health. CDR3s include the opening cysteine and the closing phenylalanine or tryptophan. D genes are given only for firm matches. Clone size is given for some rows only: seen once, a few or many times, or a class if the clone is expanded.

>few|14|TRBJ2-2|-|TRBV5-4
CASSLVQGTGELFF
TGTGCCAGCAGCTTGGTCCAGGGTACCGGGGAGCTGTTTTTT
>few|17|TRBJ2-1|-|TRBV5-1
CASSPGTFTLTHNEQFF
TGCGCCAGCAGCCCCGGGACTTTTACACTAACCCACAATGAGCAGTTCTTC
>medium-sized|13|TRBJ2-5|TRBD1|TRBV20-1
CSGDRGLRETQYF
TGCAGTGGCGATAGGGGGCTAAGGGAGACCCAGTACTTC
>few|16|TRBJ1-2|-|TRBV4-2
CASSQDRGLTNYGYTF
TGTGCCAGCAGCCAAGATCGGGGACTCACTAACTATGGCTACACCTTC
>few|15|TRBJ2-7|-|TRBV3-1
CASSQAPASAYEQYF
TGTGCCAGCAGCCAAGCTCCGGCTAGCGCCTACGAGCAGTACTTC
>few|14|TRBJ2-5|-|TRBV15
CATSRVPRVGTQYF
TGTGCCACCAGCAGAGTTCCGAGAGTTGGGACCCAGTACTTC
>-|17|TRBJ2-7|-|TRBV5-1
CASSPGLSEGLPYEQYF
TGCGCCAGCAGCCCGGGATTGAGCGAGGGCCTGCCCTACGAGCAGTACTTC
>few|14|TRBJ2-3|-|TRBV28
CAARGSGASGTQYF
TGTGCCGCCCGAGGGAGCGGTGCCTCCGGTACGCAGTATTTT
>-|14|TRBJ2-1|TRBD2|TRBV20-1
CSAISSGSEGEQFF
TGCAGTGCGATCAGTAGCGGGAGCGAGGGTGAGCAGTTCTTC
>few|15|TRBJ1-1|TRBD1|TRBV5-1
CASSLVGDRTTEAFF
TGCGCCAGCAGCTTGGTTGGGGACAGGACCACTGAAGCTTTCTTT
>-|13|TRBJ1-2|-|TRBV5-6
CASSPDINYGYTF
TGTGCCAGCAGCCCGGACATAAACTATGGCTACACCTTC
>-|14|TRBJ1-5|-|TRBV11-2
CASSMGAGNQPQHF
TGTGCCAGCAGCATGGGGGCTGGCAATCAGCCCCAGCATTTT
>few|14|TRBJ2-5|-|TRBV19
CASPRPGLQETQYF
TGTGCCAGTCCCCGTCCGGGATTACAAGAGACCCAGTACTTC
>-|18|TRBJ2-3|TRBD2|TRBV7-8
CASSHRLAGGPRTDTQYF
TGTGCCAGCAGCCACCGACTAGCGGGAGGGCCGCGCACAGATACGCAGTATTTT
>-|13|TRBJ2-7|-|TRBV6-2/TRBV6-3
CASTPPAGKEQYF
TGTGCCAGCACCCCCCCGGCGGGCAAAGAGCAGTACTTC
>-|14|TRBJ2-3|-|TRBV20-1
CSAKRDSITDTQYF
TGCAGTGCTAAGCGGGACAGCATAACAGATACGCAGTATTTT
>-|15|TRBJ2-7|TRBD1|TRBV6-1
CASSDPGQGAYEQYF
TGTGCCAGCAGTGACCCGGGACAGGGGGCCTACGAGCAGTACTTC
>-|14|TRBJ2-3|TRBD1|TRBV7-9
CASSRDRESDTQYF
TGTGCCAGCAGCCGGGACAGGGAGTCGGATACGCAGTATTTT
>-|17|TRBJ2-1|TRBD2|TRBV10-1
CASSGARTSGRLDEQFF
TGCGCCAGCAGTGGTGCGCGAACTAGCGGGAGGTTGGATGAGCAGTTCTTC
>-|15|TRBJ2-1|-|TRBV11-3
CASSPSGGAYNEQFF
TGTGCCAGCAGCCCCTCAGGGGGGGCCTACAATGAGCAGTTCTTC
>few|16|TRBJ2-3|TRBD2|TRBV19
CASSPVAGGGRDTQYF
TGTGCCAGTAGTCCCGTAGCGGGAGGAGGCAGAGATACGCAGTATTTT